A single sample is the source of the 22 T cell receptor beta chains below, sequenced in a study of T cell repertoires in cytomegalovirus infection. TCRdb reprocessed the reads via MiXCR and lists one record per CDR3 protein. The profile shows 680,000 or so distinct CDR3 sequences, less than 40% of them singletons. Sequencing used PBMCs. These receptor sequences come from a human donor in good health (CMV status not recorded). Some clones in this sample may be carry-over from other donors' samples.

CDR3 nucleotide sequence: TGTGCCAGCAGCCCCTGGACAGGCTACGAGCAGTACTTC. Protein sequence: CASSPWTGYEQYF. J is TRBJ2-7 and V is TRBV7-2, with TRBD1 matching over 7 bases. V dropped 5 bases and J dropped 3; count of bases not matched to a gene: 4. This CDR3 is 13 amino acids long. Looked up from germline, CDR1 is SGHTA and CDR2 is FQGNSA.

This clonotype was detected a few times. The chain has TRBV4-1 and TRBJ2-2; D remains ambiguous. Germline V lookup: CDR1 MGHRA, CDR2 YSYEKL. Trimming stripped 0 bases from V and 7 bases from J, with 3 bases between. The length of the CDR3 is 12 residues. The CDR3 DNA sequence: TGCGCCAGCAGCCAAGAAATCGGGGAGCTGTTTTTT. It yields the protein CASSQEIGELFF.

The rearrangement links TRBV14 to TRBJ2-1; maybe TRBD1 (6 bases). V was clipped by 4 bases and J by 5 bases, with 15 bases between them. This CDR3 region has 15 residues. CDR1 and CDR2 from the germline V gene are SGHDN and FVKESK. The CDR3 reads CASSRPGTRNNEQFF. DNA for the CDR3: TGTGCCAGCAGCCGTCCCGGGACACGGAACAATGAGCAGTTCTTC. Looking up the rest from reference TRBV14 and TRBJ2-1 gives the full variable domain: EAGVTQFPSHSVIEKGQTVTLRCDPISGHDNLYWYRRVMGKEIKFLLHFVKESKQDESGMPNNRFLAERTGGTYSTLKVQPAELEDSGVYFCASSRPGTRNNEQFFGPGTRLTVL.

This clonotype was observed a handful of times. V and J are TRBV24-1 and TRBJ1-5; D is uncertain. This CDR3 is built from 14 residues. V was pared by 6 bases and J by 0 bases, with 8 bases between. Germline V gene sequence: CDR1 KGHDR, CDR2 SFDVKD. This CDR3 reads CATSSADSNQPQHF. As DNA, the CDR3 is TGTGCCACCAGTTCGGCTGATAGCAATCAGCCCCAGCATTTT.

This clonotype was seen a few times. The CDR3 loop is CSVGGQGSMNTEAFF. The CDR3 bases are TGCAGCGTTGGGGGACAGGGTTCGATGAACACTGAAGCTTTCTTT. This chain uses TRBV29-1 with TRBJ1-1, with 9 bases that match TRBD1. This CDR3 region has 15 residues. The germline gives CDR1 SQVTM, CDR2 ANQGSEA. V trimming: 4 bases; J trimming: 0 bases; junction bases outside the gene matches: 6.

Note on this clonotype: The missing conserved phenylalanine or tryptophan at the end of this CDR3 makes a read error likely. The CDR3 region is CASNPTGSGSQETQYL. DNA for the CDR3: TGTGCCAGCAATCCAACCGGGTCGGGGAGCCAAGAGACCCAGTACTTA. The J gene is TRBJ2-5, the V gene TRBV28; perhaps TRBD2 as D (5 bases). Trimming removed 7 bases at V and 1 base at J, with 19 bases between. The germline CDR1 and CDR2 sequences are MDHEN and SYDVKM. This CDR3 is 16 amino acids long.

Concerning this clonotype itself: This could be a read error, since a much larger clone is one nucleotide away. V is TRBV12-3 or TRBV12-4 and J is TRBJ1-2; TRBD1 agrees at 7 bases. The CDR3 sequence is 12 residues long. V was clipped by 10 bases and J by 9 bases; unmatched bases: 11. The CDR3 DNA follows: TGTGCCATCCCTGACAGGGCTAGTTGCTACACCTTC. Translating gives CAIPDRASCYTF.

About this clonotype itself: A single base separates this from a much larger clone, so it may be a read error. This is likely a read error, given that the CDR3 carries no conserved phenylalanine or tryptophan at its end. The chain has TRBV7-2 and TRBJ2-4, with D maybe TRBD1 (6 bases). V lost 7 bases and J 1 base, leaving 14 bases between the germline ends. This CDR3 comprises 15 residues. Germline CDR1 is SGHTA and CDR2 is FQGNSA. CDR3 amino acids: CASTKQGDAKNIQYL. CDR3 nucleotide sequence: TGTGCCAGCACCAAACAGGGTGATGCCAAAAACATTCAGTACCTC.

V and J are TRBV7-4 and TRBJ1-6; D unclear. This CDR3 is 15 amino acids long. Germline-derived CDR1 and CDR2 are SGHVT and SQSDAQ. The germline V and J ends were trimmed by 4 bases and 6 bases, with 13 bases remaining between them. This CDR3 is CASSSAAQINSPLHF. In DNA form, the CDR3 reads TGTGCCAGCAGCTCCGCAGCACAGATTAATTCACCCCTCCACTTT.

There are a few counts of this clonotype. DNA of the CDR3: TGTGCCAGCAGAGGAGGAGGATTCAATCAGCCCCAGCATTTT. This gives the protein CASRGGGFNQPQHF. This sequence joins TRBV6-6 and TRBJ1-5; D is unresolved. V shed 6 bases and J shed 3 bases, with 12 bases lying between them. The germline V gene has CDR1 MNHNY and CDR2 SVGAGI (reference sequence). This CDR3 has 14 amino acids.

This clonotype came up a few times. V gene TRBV28 combines with J gene TRBJ2-7; 7 nucleotides agree with TRBD2. Unmatched junction bases numbered 3, after V lost 7 bases and J lost 6 bases. The length of the CDR3 is 11 residues. The germline gives CDR1 MDHEN, CDR2 SYDVKM. The CDR3 region is CASTGGGEQYF. The DNA of the CDR3 is TGTGCCAGCACTGGGGGGGGCGAGCAGTACTTC. Filled out from reference TRBV28 and TRBJ2-7, the complete variable domain reads DVKVTQSSRYLVKRTGEKVFLECVQDMDHENMFWYRQDPGLGLRLIYFSYDVKMKEKGDIPEGYSVSREKKERFSLILESASTNQTSMYLCASTGGGEQYFGPGTRLTVT.

The rearrangement joins TRBV6-5 to TRBJ2-3, with TRBD2 matching over 9 bases. V dropped 4 bases and J dropped 6; count of bases not matched to a gene: 8. The CDR3 is 15 amino acids. Germline CDR1 and CDR2: MNHEY and SVGAGI. The CDR3 DNA reads TGTGCCAGCAGTTGGGCTTTAGCGGGGGCTGATACGCAGTATTTT. Translating gives CASSWALAGADTQYF.

CDR3 sequence: CSASDGELFF. The CDR3 DNA follows: TGCAGTGCTAGTGACGGGGAGCTGTTTTTT. The rearrangement joins TRBV20-1 to TRBJ2-2, with unresolved D. Germline-derived CDR1 and CDR2 are DFQATT and SNEGSKA (reference sequence). Trimming cost V 3 bases and J 7 bases, with 3 bases left between them. The CDR3 is 10 amino acids.

The V gene is TRBV3-1, the J gene TRBJ1-2; D ambiguous. Between the trimmed V and J ends, which lost 2 bases and 2 bases, there was a span of 9 bases. The CDR3 totals 14 residues. The germline V gene encodes CDR1 LGHDT and CDR2 YNNKEL (reference sequence). The CDR3 DNA is TGTGCCAGCAGCCAATACCGGCGGAACTATGGCTACACCTTC. Protein sequence: CASSQYRRNYGYTF.

In its sample, this clonotype was seen a few times. The V gene is TRBV20-1, the J gene TRBJ2-3; D gene unclear. The germline CDR1 and CDR2 sequences are DFQATT and SNEGSKA (reference sequence). The CDR3 totals 11 residues. Deletions cut 1 base from V and 2 bases from J, with 1 base between. CDR3 DNA: TGCAGTGCTAGAGCCACAGATACGCAGTATTTT. Translating it yields CSARATDTQYF.

This clonotype showed up many times. The chain is built from TRBV7-2 and TRBJ2-5; possible D gene TRBD2, 5 bases. CDR3 length: 15 residues. V lost 1 base to trimming and J lost 5 bases, with 14 bases between them. Germline-derived CDR1 and CDR2 are SGHTA and FQGNSA. The CDR3 sequence: CASSLGERASETQYF. The CDR3 coding sequence is TGTGCCAGCAGCTTAGGGGAGAGGGCTTCGGAGACCCAGTACTTC.

The chain is built from TRBV19 and TRBJ1-5; D unresolved. The CDR3 has 14 residues. Germline CDR1 is LNHDA and CDR2 is SQIVND (reference sequence). V gave up 6 bases and J gave up 3 bases, with 12 bases separating them. The CDR3 coding sequence is TGTGCCAGTAGCTTAATCCCCGACAATCAGCCCCAGCATTTT. It specifies CASSLIPDNQPQHF.

The chain uses TRBV20-1 and TRBJ2-5; D gene ambiguous. The germline V and J ends were trimmed by 0 bases and 4 bases, with 9 bases remaining between them. The CDR3 has 13 amino acids. Germline assignment: CDR1 DFQATT and CDR2 SNEGSKA (reference sequence). The CDR3 protein is CSARESVPETQYF. The CDR3 DNA sequence: TGCAGTGCTAGAGAATCGGTACCAGAGACCCAGTACTTC.

This clonotype has a handful of counts. The chain carries TRBV12-3 or TRBV12-4 and TRBJ1-6, with TRBD1 identical over 11 bases. With V trimmed by 6 bases and J by 9 bases, 4 bases remained unmatched. CDR3 size: 14 residues. CDR3: CASRLGQGVSPLHF. The CDR3 DNA follows: TGTGCCAGCAGGTTGGGACAGGGGGTTTCACCCCTCCACTTT.

Of note for this clonotype: Given the absence of the conserved phenylalanine or tryptophan at the CDR3 end, a read error is likely. The V call is TRBV7-8, the J call TRBJ2-1; no reliable D call. This CDR3 spans 16 amino acids. Germline V lookup: CDR1 SGHVS, CDR2 FQNEAQ. V was cut by 4 bases and J by 4 bases, with 17 bases left in between. The CDR3 nucleotides read TGTGCCAGCAGCTCCCTGCGGTCGATCGATTACAATGAGCAGTTCTGC. Its protein is CASSSLRSIDYNEQFC.

The chain uses TRBV12-3 or TRBV12-4 and TRBJ1-4; 8 bases align to TRBD1. Trimming removed 6 bases from V and 8 bases from J; junction bases left unmatched: 8. The CDR3 is made up of 14 amino acids. CDR3 coding DNA: TGTGCCAGCAGGCCGGACAGGGCTGAAGAAAAACTGTTTTTT. Amino acid sequence: CASRPDRAEEKLFF.

This clonotype was detected ten times or more. The J gene is TRBJ2-7, the V gene TRBV7-2; D possibly corresponds to TRBD2 (6 bases). V lost 3 bases and J lost 6, with 24 bases in between. The germline CDR1 and CDR2 sequences are SGHTA and FQGNSA. This CDR3 comprises 17 residues. CDR3 sequence: CASSFTGVRAGPGEQYF. The CDR3 nucleotides read TGTGCCAGCAGCTTCACGGGGGTGAGGGCTGGGCCGGGCGAGCAGTACTTC.